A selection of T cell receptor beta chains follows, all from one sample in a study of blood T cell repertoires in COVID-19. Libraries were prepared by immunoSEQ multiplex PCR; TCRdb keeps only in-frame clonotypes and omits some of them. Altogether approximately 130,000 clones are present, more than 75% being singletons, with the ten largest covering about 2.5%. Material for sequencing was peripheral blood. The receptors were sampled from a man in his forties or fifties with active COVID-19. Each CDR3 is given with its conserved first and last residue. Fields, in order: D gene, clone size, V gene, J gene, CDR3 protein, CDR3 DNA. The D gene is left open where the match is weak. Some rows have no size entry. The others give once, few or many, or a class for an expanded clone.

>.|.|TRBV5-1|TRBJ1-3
CASSPGGSGSSGNTIYF
TGCGCCAGCAGCCCGGGAGGATCAGGCAGCTCTGGAAACACCATATATTTT
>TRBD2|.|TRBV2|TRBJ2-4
CASTQGGTSGGLAKNIQYF
TGTGCCAGCACCCAAGGAGGGACTAGCGGGGGGCTAGCCAAAAACATTCAGTACTTC
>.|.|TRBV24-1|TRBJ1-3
CATSDFSGESSGNTIYF
TGTGCCACCAGTGATTTCAGCGGAGAGAGCTCTGGAAACACCATATATTTT
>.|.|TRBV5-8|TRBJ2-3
CASSLGNRNTDTQYF
TGTGCCAGCAGCTTGGGAAACAGGAACACAGATACGCAGTATTTT
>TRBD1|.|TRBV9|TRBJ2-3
CASSVQGASTDTQYF
TGTGCCAGCAGCGTACAGGGGGCTAGCACAGATACGCAGTATTTT
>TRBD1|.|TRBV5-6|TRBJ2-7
CASLGQGDYEQYF
TGTGCCAGCCTAGGACAGGGGGACTACGAGCAGTACTTC
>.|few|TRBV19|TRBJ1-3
CASSEGTGNTIYF
TGTGCCAGTAGTGAGGGCACTGGAAACACCATATATTTT
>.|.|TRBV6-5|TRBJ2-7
CASTRGGTAVLGQYF
TGTGCCAGCACCAGGGGTGGGACGGCGGTTCTGGGGCAGTACTTC
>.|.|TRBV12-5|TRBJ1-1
CASGPRGFSNTEAFF
TGTGCTAGTGGGCCGAGAGGGTTTAGTAACACTGAAGCTTTCTTT
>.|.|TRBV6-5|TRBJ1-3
CASESRGRGNTIYF
TGTGCCAGCGAAAGCAGGGGTCGGGGAAACACCATATATTTT
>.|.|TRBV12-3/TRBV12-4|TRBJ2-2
CASSQNTGELFF
TGTGCCAGCAGCCAAAACACCGGGGAGCTGTTTTTT
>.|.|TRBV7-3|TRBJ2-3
CASSLSSTDTQYF
TGTGCCAGCAGCTTATCTTCCACAGATACGCAGTATTTT
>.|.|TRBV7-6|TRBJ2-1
CASSPGVAGLLSHNEQFF
TGTGCCAGCAGCCCGGGAGTGGCGGGCCTTCTCTCTCACAATGAGCAGTTCTTC
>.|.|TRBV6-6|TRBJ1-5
CASSPIPQPQHF
TGTGCCAGCAGTCCAATTCCTCAGCCCCAGCATTTT
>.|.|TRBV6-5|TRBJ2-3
CASSYDPAGTDTQYF
TGTGCCAGCAGTTACGACCCGGCGGGCACAGATACGCAGTATTTT
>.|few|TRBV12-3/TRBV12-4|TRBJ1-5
CASTTRRGQPQHF
TGTGCCAGCACCACGAGGCGAGGGCAGCCCCAGCATTTT
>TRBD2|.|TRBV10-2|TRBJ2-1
CASLLGEGFNEQFF
TGCGCCAGCCTTCTGGGGGAGGGGTTCAATGAGCAGTTCTTC
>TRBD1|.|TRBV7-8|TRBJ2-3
CASSLRTGYDTQYF
TGTGCCAGCAGCTTACGGACAGGGTATGATACGCAGTATTTT
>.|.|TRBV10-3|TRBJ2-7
CAIKEQGDDEQYF
TGTGCCATCAAAGAACAGGGAGACGACGAGCAGTACTTC
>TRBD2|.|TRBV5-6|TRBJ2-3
CASRTSGGTDTQYF
TGTGCCAGCCGGACTAGCGGGGGCACAGATACGCAGTATTTT
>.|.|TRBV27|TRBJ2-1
CASRPTTINEQFF
TGTGCCAGCAGGCCGACTACGATCAATGAGCAGTTCTTC
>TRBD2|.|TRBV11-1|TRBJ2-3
CASSTQRGGADTQYF
TGTGCCAGCAGCACCCAGCGGGGGGGGGCAGATACGCAGTATTTT
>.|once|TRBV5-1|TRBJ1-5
CASSLEGGTNQPQHF
TGCGCCAGCAGCTTGGAGGGAGGGACCAATCAGCCCCAGCATTTT
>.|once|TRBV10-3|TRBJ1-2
CAISELKNYGYTF
TGTGCCATCAGTGAGTTAAAAAACTATGGCTACACCTTC
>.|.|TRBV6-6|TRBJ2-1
CASSYPGLSYNEQFF
TGTGCCAGCAGTTACCCCGGGTTATCCTACAATGAGCAGTTCTTC
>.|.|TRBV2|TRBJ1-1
CASSEWKQGNTEAFF
TGTGCCAGCAGTGAGTGGAAACAGGGGAACACTGAAGCTTTCTTT
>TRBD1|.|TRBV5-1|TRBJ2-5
CASSLGGQGLRETQYF
TGCGCCAGCAGCTTGGGGGGACAGGGGCTGCGAGAGACCCAGTACTTC
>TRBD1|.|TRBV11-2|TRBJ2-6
CASSTYRGPGANVLTF
TGTGCCAGCAGCACCTACAGGGGCCCTGGGGCCAACGTCCTGACTTTC
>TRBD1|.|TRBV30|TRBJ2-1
CAWGATGPYNEQFF
TGTGCCTGGGGGGCGACAGGGCCCTACAATGAGCAGTTCTTC
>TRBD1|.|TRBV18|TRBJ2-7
CASSPGTGGQGEQYF
TGTGCCAGCTCACCAGGGACAGGGGGCCAGGGCGAGCAGTACTTC
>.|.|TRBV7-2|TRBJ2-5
CASSPRGMGKETQYF
TGTGCCAGCAGCCCCAGGGGAATGGGAAAAGAGACCCAGTACTTC
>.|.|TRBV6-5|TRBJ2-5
CASSSPTGSPKETQYF
TGTGCCAGCAGTTCCCCGACCGGGTCTCCGAAAGAGACCCAGTACTTC
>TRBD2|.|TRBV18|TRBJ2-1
CASSHGLAGGNEQFF
TGTGCCAGCTCACACGGACTAGCGGGGGGAAATGAGCAGTTCTTC
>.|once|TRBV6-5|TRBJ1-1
CASSYTGQRAFF
TGTGCCAGCAGTTACACCGGACAGAGGGCTTTCTTT
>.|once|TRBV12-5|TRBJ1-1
CASGFFGGNTEAFF
TGTGCTAGTGGTTTTTTCGGGGGGAACACTGAAGCTTTCTTT
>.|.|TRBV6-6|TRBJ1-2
CATAGSSYGYTF
TGTGCCACGGCGGGAAGTTCCTATGGCTACACCTTC